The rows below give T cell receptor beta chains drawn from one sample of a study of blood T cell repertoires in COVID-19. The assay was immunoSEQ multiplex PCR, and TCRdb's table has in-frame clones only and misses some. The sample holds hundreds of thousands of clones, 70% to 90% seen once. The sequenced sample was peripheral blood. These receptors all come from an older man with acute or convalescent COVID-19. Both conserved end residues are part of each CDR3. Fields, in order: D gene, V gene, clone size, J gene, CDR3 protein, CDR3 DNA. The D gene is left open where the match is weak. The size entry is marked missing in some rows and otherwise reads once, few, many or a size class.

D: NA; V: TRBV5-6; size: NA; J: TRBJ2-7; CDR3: CASSFNFYEQYF; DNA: TGTGCCAGCAGCTTTAACTTCTACGAGCAGTACTTC
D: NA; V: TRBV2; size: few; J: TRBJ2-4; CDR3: CASRTQGTSAQYF; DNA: TGTGCCAGCAGGACACAAGGAACTTCGGCTCAGTACTTC
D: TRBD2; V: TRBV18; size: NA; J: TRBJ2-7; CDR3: CASSPSLAGGSSYEQYF; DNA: TGTGCCAGCTCACCATCGCTAGCGGGGGGCAGCTCCTACGAGCAGTACTTC
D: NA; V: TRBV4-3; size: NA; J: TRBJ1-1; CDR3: CASSQARGTEAFF; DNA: TGCGCCAGCAGCCAAGCAAGGGGGACTGAAGCTTTCTTT
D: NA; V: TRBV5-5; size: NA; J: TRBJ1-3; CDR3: CASRRGRASGNTIYF; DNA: TGTGCCAGCAGGCGGGGCAGGGCCTCTGGAAACACCATATATTTT
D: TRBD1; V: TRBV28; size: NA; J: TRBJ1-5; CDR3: CASRRTGMGNQPQHF; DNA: TGTGCCAGCAGGCGGACAGGGATGGGCAATCAGCCCCAGCATTTT
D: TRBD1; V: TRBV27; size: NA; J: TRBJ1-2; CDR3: CASSLKTGGGYGYTF; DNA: TGTGCCAGCAGTCTAAAGACAGGGGGAGGCTATGGCTACACCTTC
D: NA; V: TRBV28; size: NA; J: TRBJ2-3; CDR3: CASSEGADTQYF; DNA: TGTGCCAGCAGTGAAGGGGCAGATACGCAGTATTTT
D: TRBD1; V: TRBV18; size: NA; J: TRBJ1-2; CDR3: CASFETGGRGYTF; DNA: TGTGCCAGTTTCGAGACAGGGGGAAGGGGCTACACCTTC
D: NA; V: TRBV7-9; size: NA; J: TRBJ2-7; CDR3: CASSLAGQSYEQYF; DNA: TGTGCCAGCAGCTTAGCTGGCCAGTCCTACGAGCAGTACTTC
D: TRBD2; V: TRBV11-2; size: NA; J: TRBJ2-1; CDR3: CASSLTSGNYNEQFF; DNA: TGTGCCAGCAGCTTAACTAGCGGCAACTACAATGAGCAGTTCTTC